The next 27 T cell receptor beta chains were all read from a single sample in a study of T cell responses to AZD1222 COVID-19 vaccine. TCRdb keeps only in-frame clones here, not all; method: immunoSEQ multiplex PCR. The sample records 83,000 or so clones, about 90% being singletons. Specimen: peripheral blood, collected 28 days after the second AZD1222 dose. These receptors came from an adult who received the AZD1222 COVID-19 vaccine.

This CDR3 reads CASSPTPGTRIQYF. The DNA of the CDR3 is TGTGCCAGTAGTCCTACTCCCGGGACTAGAATTCAGTACTTC. The V gene is TRBV19, the J gene TRBJ2-4, with 8 bases fitting TRBD2. J gave up 10 bases and V 5 bases, and 10 bases lay outside the gene matches. CDR1 and CDR2 (germline): LNHDA, SQIVND (reference sequence). This CDR3 is 14 amino acids long.

CDR3 residues: CASSQGRETQYF. The CDR3 DNA reads as TGTGCCAGCAGCCAAGGACGAGAGACCCAGTACTTC. The chain employs TRBV3-1 (or the pseudogene TRBV3-2) and TRBJ2-5; D not certain. The CDR3 length is 12 residues. Germline V lookup: CDR1 LGHDT, CDR2 YNNKEL (reference sequence). V was clipped by 1 base and J by 4 bases, with 4 bases between them.

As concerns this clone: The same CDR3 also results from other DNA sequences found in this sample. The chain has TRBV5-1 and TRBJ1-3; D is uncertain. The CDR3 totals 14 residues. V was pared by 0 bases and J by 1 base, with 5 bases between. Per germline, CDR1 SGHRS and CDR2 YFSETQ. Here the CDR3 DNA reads TGCGCCAGCAGCTTGGCAGCATCTGGAAACACCATATATTTT. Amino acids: CASSLAASGNTIYF. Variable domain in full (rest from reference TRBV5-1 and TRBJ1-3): KAGVTQTPRYLIKTRGQQVTLSCSPISGHRSVSWYQQTPGQGLQFLFEYFSETQRNKGNFPGRFSGRQFSNSRSEMNVSTLELGDSALYLCASSLAASGNTIYFGEGSWLTVV.

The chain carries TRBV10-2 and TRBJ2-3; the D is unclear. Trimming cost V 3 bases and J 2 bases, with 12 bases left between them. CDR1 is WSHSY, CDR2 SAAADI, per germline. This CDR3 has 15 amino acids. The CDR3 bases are TGCGCCAGCAGTGATGTCCCCCCGGACACAGATACGCAGTATTTT. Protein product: CASSDVPPDTDTQYF.

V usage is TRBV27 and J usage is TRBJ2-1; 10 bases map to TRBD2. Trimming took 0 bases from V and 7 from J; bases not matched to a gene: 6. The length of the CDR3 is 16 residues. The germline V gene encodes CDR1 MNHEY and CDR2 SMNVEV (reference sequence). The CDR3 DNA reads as TGTGCCAGCAGTTTATCGATTGCTAGCGGGAGTAATGAGCAGTTCTTC. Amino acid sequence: CASSLSIASGSNEQFF.

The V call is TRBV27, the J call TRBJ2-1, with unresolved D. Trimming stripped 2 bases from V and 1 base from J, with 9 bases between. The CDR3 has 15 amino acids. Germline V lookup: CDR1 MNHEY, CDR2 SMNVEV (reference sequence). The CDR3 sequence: CASSLIDPSYNEQFF. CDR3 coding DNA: TGTGCCAGCAGTTTAATCGATCCTTCCTACAATGAGCAGTTCTTC.

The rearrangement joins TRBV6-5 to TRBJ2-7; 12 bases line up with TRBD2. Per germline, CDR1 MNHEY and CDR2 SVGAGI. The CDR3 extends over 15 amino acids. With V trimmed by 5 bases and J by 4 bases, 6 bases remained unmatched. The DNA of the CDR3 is TGTGCCAGCAGTCCCTGGACTAGCGGGGCGTACGAGCAGTACTTC. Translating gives CASSPWTSGAYEQYF.

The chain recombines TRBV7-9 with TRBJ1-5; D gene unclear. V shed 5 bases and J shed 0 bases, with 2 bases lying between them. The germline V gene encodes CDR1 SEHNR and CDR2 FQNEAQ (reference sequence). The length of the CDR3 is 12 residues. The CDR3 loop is CASSVSNQPQHF. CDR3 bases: TGTGCCAGCAGCGTTAGCAATCAGCCCCAGCATTTT. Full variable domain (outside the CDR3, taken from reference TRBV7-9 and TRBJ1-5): DTGVSQNPRHKITKRGQNVTFRCDPISEHNRLYWYRQTLGQGPEFLTYFQNEAQLEKSRLLSDRFSAERPKGSFSTLEIQRTEQGDSAMYLCASSVSNQPQHFGDGTRLSIL.

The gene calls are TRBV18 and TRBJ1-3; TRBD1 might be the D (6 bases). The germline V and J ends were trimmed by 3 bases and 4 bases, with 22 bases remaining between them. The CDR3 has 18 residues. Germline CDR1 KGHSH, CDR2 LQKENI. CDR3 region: CASSPEGGFKKVGNTIYF. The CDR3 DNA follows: TGTGCCAGCTCACCGGAGGGGGGATTCAAGAAGGTGGGAAACACCATATATTTT.

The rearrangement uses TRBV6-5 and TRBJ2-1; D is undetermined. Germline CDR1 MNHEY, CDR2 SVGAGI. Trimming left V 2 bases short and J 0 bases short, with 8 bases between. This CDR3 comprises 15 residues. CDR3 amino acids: CASSYGPSSYNEQFF. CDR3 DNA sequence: TGTGCCAGCAGTTACGGTCCAAGCTCCTACAATGAGCAGTTCTTC.

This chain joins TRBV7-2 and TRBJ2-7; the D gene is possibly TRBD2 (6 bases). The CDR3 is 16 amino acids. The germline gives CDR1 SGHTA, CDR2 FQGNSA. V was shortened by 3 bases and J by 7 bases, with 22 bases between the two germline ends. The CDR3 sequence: CASSLLFGGGNMEQYF. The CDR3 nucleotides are TGTGCCAGCAGCTTGTTATTCGGTGGCGGGAATATGGAGCAGTACTTC.

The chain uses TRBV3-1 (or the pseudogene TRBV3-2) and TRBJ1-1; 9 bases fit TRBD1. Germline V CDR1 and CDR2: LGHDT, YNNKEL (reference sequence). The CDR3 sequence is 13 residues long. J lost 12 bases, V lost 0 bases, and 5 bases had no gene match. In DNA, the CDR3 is TGTGCCAGCAGCCAAGACTGGACAGGGGTAACTTTCTTT. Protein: CASSQDWTGVTFF.

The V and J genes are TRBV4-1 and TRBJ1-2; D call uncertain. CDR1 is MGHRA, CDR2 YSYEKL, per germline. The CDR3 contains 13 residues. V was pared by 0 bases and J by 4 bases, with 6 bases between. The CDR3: CASSQDGGYGYTF. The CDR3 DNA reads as TGCGCCAGCAGCCAAGATGGTGGCTATGGCTACACCTTC.

The CDR3 loop is CASSPTGRYGYTF. In nucleotides, the CDR3 is TGTGCCAGTAGCCCGACAGGGCGCTATGGCTACACCTTC. This chain links TRBV19 with TRBJ1-2, with 7 nucleotides matching TRBD1. V lost 6 bases, J lost 4 bases, and 5 bases stayed unmatched. Germline CDR1 is LNHDA and CDR2 is SQIVND (reference sequence). The CDR3 has 13 residues.

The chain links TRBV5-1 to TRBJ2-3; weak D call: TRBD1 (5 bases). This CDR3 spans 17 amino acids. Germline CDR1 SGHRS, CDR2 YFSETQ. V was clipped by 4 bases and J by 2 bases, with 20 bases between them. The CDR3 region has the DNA TGCGCCAGCAGCGCTCCCTGGGGCGGAAGCCCCACAGATACGCAGTATTTT. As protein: CASSAPWGGSPTDTQYF. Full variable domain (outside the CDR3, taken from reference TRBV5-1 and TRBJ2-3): KAGVTQTPRYLIKTRGQQVTLSCSPISGHRSVSWYQQTPGQGLQFLFEYFSETQRNKGNFPGRFSGRQFSNSRSEMNVSTLELGDSALYLCASSAPWGGSPTDTQYFGPGTRLTVL.

The CDR3 sequence is CASSPRVGLPYEQYF. The DNA of the CDR3 is TGTGCCAGCAGCCCCCGGGTGGGGTTACCCTACGAGCAGTACTTC. V is TRBV9 and J is TRBJ2-7, with D unresolved. V gave up 4 bases and J gave up 2 bases, with 16 bases separating them. Per the germline V gene, CDR1 is SGDLS and CDR2 is YYNGEE. The CDR3 extends over 15 amino acids.

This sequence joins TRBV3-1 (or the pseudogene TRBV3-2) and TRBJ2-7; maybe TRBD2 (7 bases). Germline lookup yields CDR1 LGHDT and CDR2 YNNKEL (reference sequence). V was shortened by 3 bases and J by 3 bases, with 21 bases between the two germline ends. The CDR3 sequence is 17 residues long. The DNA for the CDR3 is TGTGCCAGCAGCCATAGGAAAGGGGGACTACCGAACTACGAGCAGTACTTC. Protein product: CASSHRKGGLPNYEQYF.

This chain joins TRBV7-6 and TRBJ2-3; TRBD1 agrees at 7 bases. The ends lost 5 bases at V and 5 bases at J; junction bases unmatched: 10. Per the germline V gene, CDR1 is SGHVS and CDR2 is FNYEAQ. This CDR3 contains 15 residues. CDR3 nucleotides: TGTGCCAGCAGCCCCCCTACAGGGGCGAAAGATACGCAGTATTTT. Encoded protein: CASSPPTGAKDTQYF.

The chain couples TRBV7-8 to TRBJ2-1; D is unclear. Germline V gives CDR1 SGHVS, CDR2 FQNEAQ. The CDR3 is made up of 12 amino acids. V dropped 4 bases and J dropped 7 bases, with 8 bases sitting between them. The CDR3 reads CASSWSGNEQFF. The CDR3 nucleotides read TGTGCCAGCAGCTGGAGTGGGAATGAGCAGTTCTTC. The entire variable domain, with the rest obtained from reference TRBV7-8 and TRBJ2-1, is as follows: GAGVSQSPRYKVAKRGQDVALRCDPISGHVSLFWYQQALGQGPEFLTYFQNEAQLDKSGLPSDRFFAERPEGSVSTLKIQRTQQEDSAVYLCASSWSGNEQFFGPGTRLTVL.

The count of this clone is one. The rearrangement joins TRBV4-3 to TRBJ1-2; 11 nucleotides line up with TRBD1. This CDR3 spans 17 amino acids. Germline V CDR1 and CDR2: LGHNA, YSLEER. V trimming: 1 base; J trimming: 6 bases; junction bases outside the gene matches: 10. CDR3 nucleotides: TGCGCCAGCAGCCAAGGGACAGGGGGCGTGATAAGGAATGGCTACACCTTC. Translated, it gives CASSQGTGGVIRNGYTF.

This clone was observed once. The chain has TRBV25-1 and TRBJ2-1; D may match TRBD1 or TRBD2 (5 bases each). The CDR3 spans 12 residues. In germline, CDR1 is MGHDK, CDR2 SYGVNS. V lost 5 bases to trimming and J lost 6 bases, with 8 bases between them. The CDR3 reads CASSIGGNEQFF. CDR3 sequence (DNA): TGTGCCAGCAGTATTGGGGGCAATGAGCAGTTCTTC.

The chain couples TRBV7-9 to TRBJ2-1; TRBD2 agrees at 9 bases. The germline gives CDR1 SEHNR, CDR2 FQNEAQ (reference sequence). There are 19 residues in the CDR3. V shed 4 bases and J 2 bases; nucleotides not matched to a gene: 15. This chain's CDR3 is CASSSPEVSGRLAYNEQFF. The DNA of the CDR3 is TGTGCCAGCAGCTCACCCGAAGTTAGCGGGAGACTCGCCTACAATGAGCAGTTCTTC.

The CDR3 region is CASSPLYPSPGLAGGNVGYEQFF. The CDR3 nucleotides read TGTGCCAGCAGTCCCTTATATCCTTCACCGGGACTAGCGGGAGGGAACGTGGGCTATGAGCAGTTCTTC. The chain joins TRBV27 to TRBJ2-1; TRBD2 matches at 16 bases. The CDR3 runs 23 residues. Germline V gene sequence: CDR1 MNHEY, CDR2 SMNVEV (reference sequence). J gave up 8 bases and V 5 bases, and 27 bases lay outside the gene matches.

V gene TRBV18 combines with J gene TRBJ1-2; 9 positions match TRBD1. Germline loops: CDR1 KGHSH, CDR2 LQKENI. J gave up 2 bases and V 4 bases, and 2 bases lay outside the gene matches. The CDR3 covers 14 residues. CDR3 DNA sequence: TGTGCCAGCTCACTTGACAGGGGGAACTATGGCTACACCTTC. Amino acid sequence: CASSLDRGNYGYTF.

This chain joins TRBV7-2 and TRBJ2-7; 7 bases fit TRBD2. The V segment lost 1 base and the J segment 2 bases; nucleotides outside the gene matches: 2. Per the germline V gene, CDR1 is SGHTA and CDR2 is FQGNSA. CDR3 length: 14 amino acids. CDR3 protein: CASSLELATYEQYF. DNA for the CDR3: TGTGCCAGCAGCTTAGAACTAGCGACCTACGAGCAGTACTTC.

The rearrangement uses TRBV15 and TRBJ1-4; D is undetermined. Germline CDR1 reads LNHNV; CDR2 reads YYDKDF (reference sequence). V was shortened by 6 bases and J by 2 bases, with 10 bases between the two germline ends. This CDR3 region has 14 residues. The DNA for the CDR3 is TGTGCCACCAGTTCGGCGGTTACTAATGAAAAACTGTTTTTT. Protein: CATSSAVTNEKLFF.

The DNA of the CDR3 is TGTGCCAGTTCAGATTCAGGGGAAGCGGACACTGAAGCTTTCTTT. Translated, it gives CASSDSGEADTEAFF. This chain uses TRBV19 with TRBJ1-1; a weak D match, TRBD1 (6 bases). Germline assignment: CDR1 LNHDA and CDR2 SQIVND (reference sequence). Trimming stripped 8 bases from V and 3 bases from J, with 19 bases between. This CDR3 has 15 residues.